This is a list of T cell receptor beta chains from one sample in a study of T cells after yellow fever vaccination. One entry per CDR3 protein results from TCRdb running MiXCR on the 5' RACE reads. The table has approximately 510,000 distinct CDR3 sequences, around a fifth seen once. The source was PBMCs, collected approximately 20 days after the first yellow fever vaccination. These TCRs come from a man aged 18-30 years who received the YFV17D yellow fever vaccine. Each CDR3 is given with its conserved first and last residue. A D gene is named only where the DNA matches it firmly. A clone size is listed for some rows: how often the clone was seen (once, few, many), or a class if it is expanded.

D gene	clone size	V gene	J gene	CDR3 DNA	CDR3 protein
-	-	TRBV3-1	TRBJ2-2	TGTGCCAGCAGCCACCTTCTTGGGCCACATGGGACCGGGGAGCTGTTTTTT	CASSHLLGPHGTGELFF
TRBD1	few	TRBV7-2	TRBJ1-2	TGTGCCAGCAGCTTGGGACAGGGCAGCGGCTACACCTTC	CASSLGQGSGYTF
TRBD1	-	TRBV6-2/TRBV6-3	TRBJ1-1	TGTGCCAGCAGCCTGACAGGGACAAATGAGGCTTTCTTT	CASSLTGTNEAFF
-	-	TRBV5-6	TRBJ2-3	TGTGCCAGCAGCTTGTCTATTTCGGGAACAGATACGCAGTATTTT	CASSLSISGTDTQYF
TRBD1	-	TRBV29-1	TRBJ1-2	TGCAGCGCAACCGGGACAGGGGGATCGGACGGCTTCACCTTC	CSATGTGGSDGFTF
-	-	TRBV20-1	TRBJ2-1	TGCAGTGCTAGGAGAGGGAATGAGCAGTTCTTC	CSARRGNEQFF
-	-	TRBV7-2	TRBJ1-2	TGTGCCAGCAGCTCTCCAACTGGCATGGGCTACACCTTC	CASSSPTGMGYTF
-	few	TRBV14	TRBJ1-4	TGTGCCAGCAGCCAAGATCTTGCAACTAATGAAAAACTGTTTTTT	CASSQDLATNEKLFF
TRBD2	-	TRBV12-3/TRBV12-4	TRBJ2-1	TGTGCCAGCAGTTTCTGGGGGGGAAGCAATGAGCAGTTCTTC	CASSFWGGSNEQFF
-	-	TRBV4-1	TRBJ1-4	TGCGCCAGCAGCCAAGCAACGGGACACCCCGTTTTCGTTTTT	CASSQATGHPVFVF
-	few	TRBV4-1	TRBJ2-7	TGCGCCAGCAGCCTCCAGTACAGAAACTACGAGCAGTACTTC	CASSLQYRNYEQYF
TRBD1	few	TRBV24-1	TRBJ2-3	TGTGCCACCAGTGATCCGTTGACAGGGGGGGTTGCAGATACGCAGTATTTT	CATSDPLTGGVADTQYF
-	-	TRBV12-3/TRBV12-4	TRBJ1-1	TGTGCCAGCAGTCCTCTAGGACAGTCGGAAGCTTTCTTT	CASSPLGQSEAFF
TRBD1	-	TRBV6-5	TRBJ2-5	TGTGCCAGCAGTTACCGACCGCCGGGACAGGGGGGTTTACAAGAGACCCAGTACTTC	CASSYRPPGQGGLQETQYF
-	-	TRBV24-1	TRBJ1-4	TGTGCCACCAGTGACCCAAGTGTTGGGTCCGAAAAACTGTTTTTT	CATSDPSVGSEKLFF
-	few	TRBV24-1	TRBJ1-2	TGTGCCACCAGTGATTATCAGATTCCCTATGGCTACACCTTC	CATSDYQIPYGYTF
-	-	TRBV7-2	TRBJ1-2	TGTGCCAGCAGTAATCCCCGACGGGCGCGAGGCTACACCTTC	CASSNPRRARGYTF
TRBD2	-	TRBV6-2/TRBV6-3	TRBJ2-1	TGTGCCACCAAGACTAGCGGGGCTTACAATGAGCAGTTCTTC	CATKTSGAYNEQFF
TRBD1	-	TRBV29-1	TRBJ1-1	TGCAGCGTTGAAGAAGGGGGCTGGGGAGACACTGAAGCTTTCTTT	CSVEEGGWGDTEAFF
-	-	TRBV28	TRBJ1-1	TGTGCCAGCAGCGAAACAGGTGAAGCTTTCTTT	CASSETGEAFF
-	-	TRBV5-4	TRBJ2-5	TGTGCCAGCAGCCCGGGCGGGGCCTGGGAGACCCAGTACTTC	CASSPGGAWETQYF
TRBD1	-	TRBV20-1	TRBJ2-5	TGCAGTGCTCGATGGGACAGGGGAGGCCAAGAGACCCAGTACTTC	CSARWDRGGQETQYF
-	few	TRBV28	TRBJ2-2	TGTGCCAGCAGCTGGGGGTTCGGTCTGGGGTCTTCCGGGGAGCTGTTTTTT	CASSWGFGLGSSGELFF
-	-	TRBV4-1	TRBJ1-3	TGCGCCAGCAGCCAAGTAGGGGGACCCTCTGGAAACACCATATATTTT	CASSQVGGPSGNTIYF
-	few	TRBV14	TRBJ1-1	TGTGCCAGCAGCAGGGAGGCAGGATGGAACACTGAAGCTTTCTTT	CASSREAGWNTEAFF
-	-	TRBV27	TRBJ1-6	TGTGCCAGCAGCCGTACACAGGGAATTAATTCACCCCTCCACTTT	CASSRTQGINSPLHF
-	-	TRBV12-3/TRBV12-4	TRBJ1-3	TGTGCCAGCACCCTCCGGATGGGGAGTGGAAACACCATATATTTT	CASTLRMGSGNTIYF
-	-	TRBV7-2	TRBJ2-5	TGTGCCAGCAGCCAACGTTTACTAGAGACCCAGTACTTC	CASSQRLLETQYF
-	-	TRBV27	TRBJ2-3	TGTGCCAGCAGTTTGACACTCGGTCCGAGCACAGATACGCAGTATTTT	CASSLTLGPSTDTQYF
-	few	TRBV6-5	TRBJ2-7	TGTGCCAGCAGTTACTCGAGGCCAGGGGTCCCCTACGAGCAGTACTTC	CASSYSRPGVPYEQYF
-	few	TRBV10-3	TRBJ2-2	TGTGCCATCAGAGGGACCGGGGAGCTGTTTTTT	CAIRGTGELFF
TRBD1	-	TRBV20-1	TRBJ1-5	TGCAGTGCTGAGGGGGGGACAGGACTCAATCAGCCCCAGCATTTT	CSAEGGTGLNQPQHF
-	-	TRBV7-2	TRBJ2-7	TGTGCCAGCAGCTCCCTGCGACTGCCCTACGAGCAGTACTTC	CASSSLRLPYEQYF
-	few	TRBV29-1	TRBJ1-1	TGCAGCGTTGTGGGGAAAAATTGGAACACTGAAGCTTTCTTT	CSVVGKNWNTEAFF
-	-	TRBV4-3	TRBJ1-1	TGCGCCAGCAGCCAGGCCCGAGGGGCGTACACTGAAGCTTTCTTT	CASSQARGAYTEAFF
-	-	TRBV29-1	TRBJ1-1	TGCAGCGTTAGGGTACAGGGCTCAGCTTTCTTT	CSVRVQGSAFF
-	few	TRBV28	TRBJ1-5	TGTGCCAGCAGTTTATTTGGGAAACTAGGCTATAGCAATCAGCCCCAGCATTTT	CASSLFGKLGYSNQPQHF
-	few	TRBV7-9	TRBJ2-7	TGTGCCAGCAGCTTAGGGGGCATTCCAGGGGAGCAGTACTTC	CASSLGGIPGEQYF
-	few	TRBV7-9	TRBJ1-3	TGTGCCAGCAGCTTAGTGCCGGTAACTGGAAACACCATATATTTT	CASSLVPVTGNTIYF
-	few	TRBV3-1	TRBJ2-1	TGTGCCAGCAGCCAAGAACTTGTTTTCAATGAGCAGTTCTTC	CASSQELVFNEQFF
-	once	TRBV7-6	TRBJ2-5	TGTGCCAGCAGCTCTGAAATCGGGGAGACCCAGTACTTC	CASSSEIGETQYF